One T cell receptor (beta chain) is described in this entry. The PCR ran on 60 Vbeta and 13 Jbeta primers. Here immunoSEQ multiplex PCR was the method, and the copy in TCRdb shows in-frame clones only, minus some. The repertoire includes about 180,000 clones, 70% to 80% of them detected once, and under 0.75% sits in the top ten. This sample stems from a study of cytomegalovirus exposure and HLA in healthy donors. This CDR3 has 16 residues. Germline CDR1 reads SEHNR; CDR2 reads FQNEAQ (reference sequence). The trim removed 5 bases at V and 3 bases at J, leaving 8 bases unmatched. Sequencing was performed on PBMCs. The chain combines TRBV7-9 with TRBJ2-3, with 10 nucleotides matching TRBD1. This clonotype originated in a woman in her thirties or forties in good health and CMV-seronegative. The CDR3 here is CASSLGDRGETDTQYF. Written as DNA, the CDR3 is TGTGCCAGCAGCCTAGGGGACAGGGGTGAGACAGATACGCAGTATTTT.